This entry lists 23 T cell receptor beta chains sequenced from one sample in a study of T-cell memory formation after mild COVID-19 (dated by TCRdb to the early 2020s). Receptors were amplified or captured by 5' RACE. The run used an Illumina NovaSeq 6000. Clones were called with MiXCR by TCRdb after fastp trimmed the public reads at Q25, and only in-frame beta chains were retained. CDR3 protein sequences are deduplicated, and each keeps its most common genes and DNA. The sample table holds about 130,000 distinct CDR3 sequences, of which roughly 6.2% were seen once. Over 2% of the sample is in the top ten clones. The sequenced material came from PBMCs or a T cell subset sorted from them (not recorded which). The receptors stem from an adult woman who had mild COVID-19 (a few samples of this study predate the infection). The sample titles of this study are shuffled in the database, so cell type and time point are left out; the donor was told from shared clones.

This clonotype has ten or more counts. The CDR3 loop is CASSGGSGAEQYF. The CDR3, as DNA: TGTGCCAGCTCAGGAGGGAGCGGTGCCGAGCAGTACTTC. The V and J genes are TRBV18 and TRBJ2-7, with D maybe TRBD2 (6 bases). The CDR3 sequence is 13 residues long. Trimming removed 5 bases at V and 6 bases at J, with 14 bases between. Germline-derived CDR1 and CDR2 are KGHSH and LQKENI.

This clonotype has only a few counts. The chain employs TRBV7-6 and TRBJ2-1, with 7 bases aligning to TRBD2. V was clipped by 5 bases and J by 7 bases; unmatched bases: 14. The CDR3 contains 16 residues. Germline V gene lookup returns CDR1 SGHVS and CDR2 FNYEAQ. CDR3 loop: CASSLGPAGVTNEQFF. CDR3 DNA: TGTGCCAGCAGCCTCGGTCCCGCGGGAGTCACAAATGAGCAGTTCTTC.

This clonotype has a count of ten or more. The CDR3 region has the DNA TGTGCCAGCAGCCCGCAGCTAGGGGGTGAGCAGTTCTTC. Its protein is CASSPQLGGEQFF. The chain uses TRBV7-2 and TRBJ2-1, with D perhaps matching TRBD1 (6 bases). Germline lookup yields CDR1 SGHTA and CDR2 FQGNSA. The CDR3 covers 13 residues. V was shortened by 5 bases and J by 9 bases, with 14 bases between the two germline ends.

At least ten counts were recorded for this clonotype. CDR3 residues: CASSFQASSYEQYF. In DNA, the CDR3 is TGTGCCAGCAGTTTTCAGGCCAGCTCCTACGAGCAGTACTTC. The chain combines TRBV27 with TRBJ2-7; D uncertain. Trimming removed 3 bases at V and 0 bases at J, with 9 bases between. The V gene's germline CDR1 is MNHEY and CDR2 SMNVEV (reference sequence). The CDR3 is 14 amino acids.

The table lists this clonotype with many counts. This chain connects TRBV5-1 to TRBJ1-6; the D is unclear. The CDR3 is made up of 13 amino acids. Germline V gene data show CDR1 as SGHRS and CDR2 as YFSETQ. The ends were cut back, 0 bases at V and 4 bases at J, with 2 bases in the middle. The CDR3 nucleotides are TGCGCCAGCAGCTTGGGGTATAATTCACCCCTCCACTTT. Its protein is CASSLGYNSPLHF.

This clonotype was counted only a few times. The J gene is TRBJ2-7, the V gene TRBV24-1; D is unresolved. CDR1 and CDR2 from the germline V gene are KGHDR and SFDVKD. Trimming removed 6 bases at V and 3 bases at J, with 2 bases between. The length of the CDR3 is 10 residues. CDR3 DNA sequence: TGTGCCACCAGTTTCTACGAGCAGTACTTC. Protein sequence: CATSFYEQYF.

This clonotype was seen at least ten times. The chain has TRBV12-5 and TRBJ1-1; TRBD1 aligns across 7 bases. CDR3 length equals 13 residues. Germline CDR1 LGHNT, CDR2 FRNRAP. After removal of 7 bases from V and 4 bases from J, the junction contained 6 bases not matched to a gene. This CDR3 reads CASVYSGGTEAFF. Here the CDR3 DNA reads TGTGCTAGTGTTTACTCAGGGGGCACTGAAGCTTTCTTT.

The sample holds a few counts of this clonotype. This chain connects TRBV6-5 to TRBJ2-7; 7 bases are a match to TRBD1. Trimming at V came to 2 bases and at J to 2 bases, leaving 0 bases not matched to a gene. The CDR3 totals 13 residues. Per the germline V gene, CDR1 is MNHEY and CDR2 is SVGAGI. The CDR3 is CASSYRGPYEQYF. The CDR3 DNA reads as TGTGCCAGCAGTTACAGGGGGCCCTACGAGCAGTACTTC.

This chain links TRBV29-1 with TRBJ2-5, with 9 bases identical to TRBD1. The V and J ends lost 7 bases and 5 bases, in that order; junction bases with no gene match: 17. CDR3 length: 16 residues. Per the germline V gene, CDR1 is SQVTM and CDR2 is ANQGSEA. The CDR3 DNA sequence: TGCAGCGCTATGGTCCTATTGACAGGGGGAAGGGAGACCCAGTACTTC. This codes for CSAMVLLTGGRETQYF.

The chain recombines TRBV6-2 or TRBV6-3 with TRBJ2-2; D remains ambiguous. Germline CDR1 is MNHEY and CDR2 is SVGEGT. CDR3 length: 12 residues. The ends were cut back, 2 bases at V and 7 bases at J, with 5 bases in the middle. This CDR3 is CASSYGIGELFF. The DNA for the CDR3 is TGTGCCAGCAGTTACGGTATCGGGGAGCTGTTTTTT.

The sample holds many counts of this clonotype. This rearrangement joins TRBV10-3 to TRBJ2-1, with 12 positions matching TRBD2. The germline gives CDR1 ENHRY, CDR2 SYGVKD. J was trimmed by 4 bases and V by 7 bases; bases with no gene match: 5. This CDR3 spans 15 amino acids. The CDR3 DNA follows: TGTGCCATCACCCCTAGCGGGAGGGGGTACAATGAGCAGTTCTTC. It yields the protein CAITPSGRGYNEQFF.

This clonotype turned up a few times. V gene TRBV11-2 combines with J gene TRBJ1-1; D ambiguous. CDR3 length equals 14 residues. V lost 2 bases to trimming and J lost 1 base, with 8 bases between them. Looked up from germline, CDR1 is SGHAT and CDR2 is FQNNGV. The CDR3: CASSLSEGNTEAFF. For the CDR3, the DNA is TGTGCCAGCAGCTTATCGGAGGGGAACACTGAAGCTTTCTTT. Full variable domain (missing parts from reference TRBV11-2 and TRBJ1-1): EAGVAQSPRYKIIEKRQSVAFWCNPISGHATLYWYQQILGQGPKLLIQFQNNGVVDDSQLPKDRFSAERLKGVDSTLKIQPAKLEDSAVYLCASSLSEGNTEAFFGQGTRLTVV.

In this sample, this clonotype turned up many times. The V gene is TRBV25-1, the J gene TRBJ2-3, with D possibly called TRBD1 or TRBD2 (5 bases each). V lost 6 bases and J lost 0, with 19 bases in between. The length of the CDR3 is 17 residues. In germline, CDR1 is MGHDK, CDR2 SYGVNS. The DNA for the CDR3 is TGTGCCAGCAGCGTGAGGGGCCCGATAAAAAGCACAGATACGCAGTATTTT. Translation: CASSVRGPIKSTDTQYF.

This clonotype has at least ten counts. The chain is built from TRBV27 and TRBJ2-7; TRBD2 might be the D (6 bases). V lost 3 bases and J lost 3, with 12 bases in between. This CDR3 contains 14 residues. Per germline, CDR1 MNHEY and CDR2 SMNVEV (reference sequence). CDR3 nucleotides: TGTGCCAGCAGTTTTTTTCGGGGGAACTACGAGCAGTACTTC. The encoded protein is CASSFFRGNYEQYF.

In this sample, this clonotype turned up a few times. The V gene is TRBV2, the J gene TRBJ2-5; the match to TRBD2 covers 13 bases. The CDR3 covers 16 residues. Unmatched junction bases numbered 9, after V lost 6 bases and J lost 5 bases. Germline values: CDR1 SNHLY, CDR2 FYNNEI. CDR3 nucleotide sequence: TGTGCCAGCAGCCGCGGACTAGCGGGAGTTTCGGAGACCCAGTACTTC. Amino acids: CASSRGLAGVSETQYF.

This clonotype was counted at least ten times. The chain joins TRBV20-1 to TRBJ2-7; TRBD2 matches 10 bases. Trimming at V came to 1 base and at J to 5 bases, leaving 5 bases not matched to a gene. In germline, CDR1 is DFQATT, CDR2 SNEGSKA (reference sequence). The CDR3 runs 14 residues. As DNA, the CDR3 is TGCAGTGCTAGAGCGGCTAGCGGGAGCGACGAGCAGTACTTC. It translates to CSARAASGSDEQYF.

The genes are TRBV7-2 and TRBJ1-3; D gene uncertain. The CDR3 consists of 16 residues. Deletions cut 1 base from V and 4 bases from J, with 14 bases between. Germline V gene sequence: CDR1 SGHTA, CDR2 FQGNSA. The CDR3, as DNA: TGTGCCAGCAGCTTAGGACTCCCGGGTAAAGGAAACACCATATATTTT. Protein: CASSLGLPGKGNTIYF.

This rearrangement joins TRBV30 to TRBJ2-7, with TRBD2 identical over 9 bases. The CDR3 extends over 13 amino acids. Germline CDR1 and CDR2: GTSNPN and SVGIG (reference sequence). The V and J ends lost 8 bases and 2 bases, in that order; junction bases with no gene match: 7. The chain's CDR3 is CAGSSGGPYEQYF. CDR3 in DNA: TGTGCCGGCAGTAGCGGGGGTCCCTACGAGCAGTACTTC.

This clonotype showed up many times. The chain joins TRBV20-1 to TRBJ2-5, with unresolved D. Trimming cost V 6 bases and J 1 base, with 15 bases left between them. There are 14 residues in the CDR3. CDR1 and CDR2 (germline): DFQATT, SNEGSKA (reference sequence). This CDR3 reads CSAPASATQETQYF. DNA for the CDR3: TGCAGTGCCCCTGCCTCAGCGACCCAAGAGACCCAGTACTTC.

Remarks on this clonotype: Germline and junction disagree at one end, which may indicate a read error. The chain has TRBV12-3 or TRBV12-4 and TRBJ2-5, with D perhaps matching TRBD2 (6 bases). This CDR3 is 13 amino acids long. CDR3: CGSSLIGGETQYF. The CDR3 nucleotides read TGTGGCAGCAGTTTAATAGGAGGGGAGACCCAGTACTTC.

The chain carries TRBV18 and TRBJ1-1; a weak D match, TRBD1 (6 bases). This CDR3 region has 16 residues. CDR1 and CDR2 from the germline V gene are KGHSH and LQKENI. V lost 5 bases and J 4 bases, leaving 20 bases between the germline ends. The CDR3 DNA follows: TGTGCCAGCTCAAGGGGACAACTCCCGCGGGGCACTGAAGCTTTCTTT. Residues: CASSRGQLPRGTEAFF.

This clonotype was observed a few times. The rearrangement joins TRBV7-2 to TRBJ2-7; no clear D gene. Germline assignment: CDR1 SGHTA and CDR2 FQGNSA. The germline V and J ends were trimmed by 2 bases and 1 base, with 9 bases remaining between them. This CDR3 spans 14 amino acids. The CDR3: CASSLLWGSYEQYF. CDR3 DNA sequence: TGTGCCAGCAGCTTACTATGGGGTTCCTACGAGCAGTACTTC.

This clonotype has at least ten counts. The chain carries TRBV20-1 and TRBJ1-1, with D unclear. The CDR3 spans 15 residues. Germline V CDR1 and CDR2: DFQATT, SNEGSKA (reference sequence). Trimming cost V 0 bases and J 10 bases, with 21 bases left between them. The CDR3 is CSARERGIRSNAAFF. Written as DNA, the CDR3 is TGCAGTGCTAGAGAACGCGGGATTCGTAGTAATGCAGCTTTCTTT.